This TCR beta chain appears in the sequencing data of a study of blood T cell repertoires in COVID-19. How the authors handled the data: Nucleated cell counts were estimated from reference gene primer amplification. Sequenced by immunoSEQ multiplex PCR; TCRdb stores in-frame clones only, minus some. That table gives V, J and clone size, and the DNA gave D and trimming. The top ten hold approximately 13% of the sample, which has hundreds of thousands of clones, approximately 78% seen once. V lost 0 bases, J lost 1 base, and 9 bases lay in between. This CDR3 has 15 amino acids. CDR1 and CDR2 from the germline V gene are MNHEY and SVGAGI. This clone was seen a few times.

The receptor was derived from a woman aged 60-75 years with active or convalescent COVID-19. Sequencing input: peripheral blood. V is TRBV6-5 and J is TRBJ2-5; D not resolved. The CDR3 reads CASSYSIRFQETQYF. CDR3 DNA sequence: TGTGCCAGCAGTTACTCGATCAGGTTCCAAGAGACCCAGTACTTC.